The 8 T cell receptor beta chains reported below all come from one sample, sequenced in a study of breast tumors, draining lymph nodes, adjacent tissues. Axillary draining lymph nodes of breast cancer patients supplied the node samples. One entry per CDR3 protein, called by TCRdb with MiXCR from the multiplex PCR reads. The sample lists some 150,000 distinct CDR3 sequences, approximately 33% occurring once. The sample comprised axillary lymph node tissue. The receptors come from a female donor with breast cancer. Some clones in this sample may be carry-over from other donors' samples.

At least ten counts were recorded for this clonotype. The chain has TRBV20-1 and TRBJ1-5; TRBD1 is a possible D gene (6 bases). This CDR3 has 13 amino acids. The V and J ends lost 7 bases and 3 bases respectively, with 13 bases between them. The germline V gene has CDR1 DFQATT and CDR2 SNEGSKA (reference sequence). The CDR3: CSGIRDTNQPQHF. CDR3 coding DNA: TGCAGTGGCATCCGGGACACCAATCAGCCCCAGCATTTT.

This clonotype has at least ten counts. The chain links TRBV11-2 to TRBJ2-3; 7 bases map to TRBD2. V shed 1 base, J shed 6 bases, and the junction held 10 bases outside the gene matches. Germline-derived CDR1 and CDR2 are SGHAT and FQNNGV. The CDR3 consists of 16 residues. CDR3 amino acids: CASSLGPSGLSDTQYF. In DNA form, the CDR3 reads TGTGCCAGCAGCTTAGGTCCTAGCGGCCTTTCGGATACGCAGTATTTT.

The chain uses TRBV12-3 or TRBV12-4 and TRBJ2-6, with D perhaps matching TRBD1 or TRBD2 (6 bases each). The CDR3 totals 17 residues. V gave up 11 bases and J gave up 0 bases, with 20 bases separating them. The CDR3 region is CAGTLRGRSSGANVLTF. For the CDR3, the DNA is TGTGCCGGCACTCTACGGGGGCGCAGCTCTGGGGCCAACGTCCTGACTTTC.

The chain recombines TRBV7-2 with TRBJ1-3; no reliable D call. The germline gives CDR1 SGHTA, CDR2 FQGNSA. The V end was cut by 1 base, the J end by 0 bases, with 7 bases between. This CDR3 has 15 residues. This chain's CDR3 is CASSLGRNSGNTIYF. In nucleotides, the CDR3 is TGTGCCAGCAGCTTAGGACGGAACTCTGGAAACACCATATATTTT. The variable domain in full, completed from reference TRBV7-2 and TRBJ1-3, reads GAGVSQSPSNKVTEKGKDVELRCDPISGHTALYWYRQSLGQGLEFLIYFQGNSAPDKSGLPSDRFSAERTGGSVSTLTIQRTQQEDSAVYLCASSLGRNSGNTIYFGEGSWLTVV.

This clonotype was seen a handful of times. A much larger clone is a single base away; this may be a read error. Since no conserved phenylalanine or tryptophan closes the CDR3, a read error is the likely cause. No DNA is shown, since the ends of the CDR3 on it are uncertain; the CDR3 is the one TCRdb lists. The rearrangement joins TRBV3-2 to TRBJ1-6; TRBD1, the table's D call, lacks a check against the DNA. TRBV3-2 is labeled a pseudogene. Inclusive of both ends, the CDR3 amounts to 13 amino acids. CDR3 in amino acids: CASSQQGSSPLHS.

The chain combines TRBV24-1 with TRBJ1-5; the D gene is possibly TRBD1 (5 bases). The germline CDR1 and CDR2 sequences are KGHDR and SFDVKD. CDR3 length equals 15 residues. V lost 4 bases and J 6 bases, leaving 15 bases between the germline ends. DNA of the CDR3: TGTGCCACCAGTGACCGCAACAGGTCCGGTCAGCCCCAGCATTTT. This gives the protein CATSDRNRSGQPQHF.

The chain has TRBV24-1 and TRBJ2-2; no definite D call. Trimming cost V 9 bases and J 1 base, with 17 bases left between them. The CDR3 length is 16 residues. Germline V gene sequence: CDR1 KGHDR, CDR2 SFDVKD. CDR3 nucleotide sequence: TGTGCCACCCCTATAACGAGGACGCAGAACACCGGGGAGCTGTTTTTT. This encodes CATPITRTQNTGELFF.

This clonotype was found a few times. Possible read error: a much larger clone is one base away. This chain joins TRBV20-1 and TRBJ1-5; D call uncertain. Germline V gene lookup returns CDR1 DFQATT and CDR2 SNEGSKA (reference sequence). V shed 3 bases and J shed 3 bases, with 9 bases lying between them. CDR3 length: 13 residues. CDR3 nucleotides: TGCAGTGCTAGGGAGGGAGCCAATCAGCCCCAGCATTTT. Its translation is CSAREGANQPQHF.